The T cell receptor (beta chain) under discussion was sequenced for a study of Ad26.COV2.S vaccination and SARS-CoV-2 variants. As for the study in general: A COV1001 Ad26.COV2.S trial-arm participant provided the sample.

Findings and limits, study-wide: Comparability of non-spike TCR breadth was observed across vaccine and placebo recipients. Analyses that measured TCR breadth and depth may have underestimated total T cell responses.

On this clone itself: Antigen specificity is unknown.

Treatment: over 15 received Ad26.COV2.S at low or high dose, single or two shots; roughly five received placebo; per-sample allocation not given. Sampling happened 63 days after the first vaccine or placebo injection. Spike of the Wuhan-strain SARS-CoV-2 was expressed by an Ad26 vector, which formed the vaccine. CDR3 length equals 15 residues. V dropped 2 bases and J dropped 4 bases, with 11 bases sitting between them. The germline CDR1 and CDR2 sequences are MDHEN and SYDVKM. The repertoire was sequenced with immunoSEQ multiplex PCR; TCRdb's copy has only in-frame clones and lacks some. The sample records about 460,000 clones, nearly 90% being singletons.

The clonotype comes from a person aged 18-60 years who received the Ad26.COV2.S COVID-19 vaccine or a placebo. The rearrangement uses TRBV28 and TRBJ2-2, with D perhaps matching TRBD1 (5 bases). The sample consisted of peripheral blood, taken in a trial of Ad26.COV2.S vaccine versus placebo. In nucleotides, the CDR3 is TGTGCCAGCAGTTTACCAGGGTACTCCACCGGGGAGCTGTTTTTT. Its translation: CASSLPGYSTGELFF.